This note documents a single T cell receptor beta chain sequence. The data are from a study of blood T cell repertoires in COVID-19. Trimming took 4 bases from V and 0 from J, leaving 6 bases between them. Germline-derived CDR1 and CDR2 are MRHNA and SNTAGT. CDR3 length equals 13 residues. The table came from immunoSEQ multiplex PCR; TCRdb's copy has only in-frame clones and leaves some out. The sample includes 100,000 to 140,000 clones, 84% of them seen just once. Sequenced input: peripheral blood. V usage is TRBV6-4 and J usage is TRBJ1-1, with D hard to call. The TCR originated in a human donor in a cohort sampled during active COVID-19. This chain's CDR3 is CASSGQMNTEAFF. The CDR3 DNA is TGTGCCAGCAGTGGGCAAATGAACACTGAAGCTTTCTTT.